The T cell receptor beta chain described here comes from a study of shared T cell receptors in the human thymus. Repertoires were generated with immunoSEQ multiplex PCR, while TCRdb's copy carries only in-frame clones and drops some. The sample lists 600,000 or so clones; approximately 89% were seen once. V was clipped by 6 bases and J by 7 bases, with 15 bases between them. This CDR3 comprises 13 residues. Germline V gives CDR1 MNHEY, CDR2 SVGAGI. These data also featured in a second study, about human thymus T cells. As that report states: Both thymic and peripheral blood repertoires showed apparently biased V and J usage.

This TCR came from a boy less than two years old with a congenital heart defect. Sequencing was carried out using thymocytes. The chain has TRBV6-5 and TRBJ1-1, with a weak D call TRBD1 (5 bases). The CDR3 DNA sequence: TGTGCCAGCAGCACAGGCGGTATAAATGAAGCTTTCTTT. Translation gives CASSTGGINEAFF.